There are many counts of the clone carrying this T cell receptor beta chain. Its antigen is not known. The sample comes from a study of T cells after yellow fever vaccination. Study summary: Preparation of the low-cell-number fractions used SMART-Seq v4 Ultra Low Input.

Study conclusions and caveats: From the bulk population, abundant clonotypes could contaminate and appear within FACS-sorted repertoires. A large majority of primary-vaccination clones showed up again after the booster (96% CD4, 88% CD8).

Between the trimmed V and J ends, which lost 1 base and 3 bases, there was a span of 10 bases. The CDR3 extends over 15 amino acids. Germline V gene sequence: CDR1 LGHNA, CDR2 YSLEER. In making TCR cDNA, 5'RACE template switching added a universal primer site and UMIs to it. TCRdb called the 5' RACE reads again in MiXCR, with one record for every CDR3 protein. The data hold about 58,000 distinct CDR3 sequences, with about 6.6% observed a single time. This chain uses TRBV4-3 with TRBJ2-1; D not resolved. The TCR comes from a man aged 18 to 29 who received the YFV17D yellow fever vaccine. The source material was CD8+ T cells sorted from PBMCs, sampled on the day of the first yellow fever vaccination. Here the CDR3 DNA reads TGCGCCAGCAGCCAAGGGCCTAGGGACTACAATGAGCAGTTCTTC. Translated, it gives CASSQGPRDYNEQFF.